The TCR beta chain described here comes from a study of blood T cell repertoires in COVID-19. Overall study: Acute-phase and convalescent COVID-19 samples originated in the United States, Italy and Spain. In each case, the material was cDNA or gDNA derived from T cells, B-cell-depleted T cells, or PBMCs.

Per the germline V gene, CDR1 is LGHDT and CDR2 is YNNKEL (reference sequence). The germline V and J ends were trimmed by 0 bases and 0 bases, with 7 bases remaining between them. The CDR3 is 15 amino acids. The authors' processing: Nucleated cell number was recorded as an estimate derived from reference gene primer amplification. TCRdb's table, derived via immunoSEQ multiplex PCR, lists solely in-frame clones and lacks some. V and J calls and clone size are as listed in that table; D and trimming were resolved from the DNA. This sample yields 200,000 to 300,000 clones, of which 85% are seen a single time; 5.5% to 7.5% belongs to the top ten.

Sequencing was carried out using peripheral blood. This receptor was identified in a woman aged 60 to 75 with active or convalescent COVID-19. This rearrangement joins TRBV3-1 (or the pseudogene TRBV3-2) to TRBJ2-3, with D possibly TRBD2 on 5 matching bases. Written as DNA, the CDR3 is TGTGCCAGCAGCCAAGATTGGGAGAGCACAGATACGCAGTATTTT. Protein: CASSQDWESTDTQYF.